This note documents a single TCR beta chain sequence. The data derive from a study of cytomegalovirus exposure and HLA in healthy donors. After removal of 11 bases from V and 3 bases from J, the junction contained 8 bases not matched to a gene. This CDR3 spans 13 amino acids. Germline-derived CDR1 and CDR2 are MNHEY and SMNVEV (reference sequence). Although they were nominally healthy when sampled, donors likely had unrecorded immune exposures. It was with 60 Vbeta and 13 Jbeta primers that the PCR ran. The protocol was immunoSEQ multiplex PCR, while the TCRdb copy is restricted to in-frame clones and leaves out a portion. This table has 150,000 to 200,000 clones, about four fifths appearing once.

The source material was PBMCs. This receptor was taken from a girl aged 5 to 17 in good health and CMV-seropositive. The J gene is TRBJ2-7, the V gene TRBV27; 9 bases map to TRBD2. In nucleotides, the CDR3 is TGTGCCTCACGGACTAGCGCACACTACGAGCAGTACTTC. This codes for CASRTSAHYEQYF.